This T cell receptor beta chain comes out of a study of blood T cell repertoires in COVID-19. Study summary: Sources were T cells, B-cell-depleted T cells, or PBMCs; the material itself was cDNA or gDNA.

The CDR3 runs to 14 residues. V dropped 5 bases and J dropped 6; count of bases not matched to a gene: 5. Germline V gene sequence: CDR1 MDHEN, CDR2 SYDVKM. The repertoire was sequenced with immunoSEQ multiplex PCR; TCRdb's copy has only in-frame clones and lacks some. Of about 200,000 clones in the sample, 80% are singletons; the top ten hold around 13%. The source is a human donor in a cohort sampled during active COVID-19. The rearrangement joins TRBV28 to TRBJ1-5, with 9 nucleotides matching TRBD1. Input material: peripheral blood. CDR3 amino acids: CASSLGQGPQPQHF. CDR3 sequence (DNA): TGTGCCAGCAGTCTGGGACAGGGCCCTCAGCCCCAGCATTTT.